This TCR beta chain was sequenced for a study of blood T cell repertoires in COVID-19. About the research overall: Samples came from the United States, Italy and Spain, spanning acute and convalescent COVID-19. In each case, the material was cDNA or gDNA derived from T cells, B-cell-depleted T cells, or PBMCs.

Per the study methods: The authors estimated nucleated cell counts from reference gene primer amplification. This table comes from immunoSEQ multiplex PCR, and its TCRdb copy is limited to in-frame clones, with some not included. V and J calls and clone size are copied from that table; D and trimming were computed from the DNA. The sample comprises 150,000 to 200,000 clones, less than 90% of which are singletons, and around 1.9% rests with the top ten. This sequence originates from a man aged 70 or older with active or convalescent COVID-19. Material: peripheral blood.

DNA of the CDR3: TGTGCCAGCAGTGCCCGGACAGGCTCCTATAATTCACCCCTCCACTTT. This translates into CASSARTGSYNSPLHF. The rearrangement uses TRBV6-1 and TRBJ1-6; 7 nucleotides match TRBD1. V dropped 4 bases and J dropped 0; count of bases not matched to a gene: 3. CDR3 length equals 16 residues. Germline V gene data show CDR1 as MNHNS and CDR2 as SASEGT.